These 13 T cell receptor beta chains were all obtained from the same sample, sequenced in a study of T cells in Graves' hyperthyroidism and ophthalmopathy. RNA transcripts yielded amplified TCR beta CDR3 regions. Primed by the HTBI set, a first-round RT-PCR was run on the TCR CDR3. One entry per CDR3 protein results from TCRdb running MiXCR on the multiplex PCR reads. The sample has about 500,000 distinct CDR3 sequences, about 16% seen once. Sequencing input: blood. These receptors all stem from a woman under 40 with Graves' ophthalmopathy.

This clonotype was seen more than once but under ten times. The V gene is TRBV7-2, the J gene TRBJ2-5; TRBD1 agrees at 7 bases. V shed 5 bases and J 5 bases; nucleotides not matched to a gene: 17. Germline CDR1 reads SGHTA; CDR2 reads FQGNSA. The CDR3 spans 17 residues. The CDR3 nucleotides are TGTGCCAGCAGCCTAAGAACCGGGACAGTAGGATTGGAGACCCAGTACTTC. Encoded protein: CASSLRTGTVGLETQYF.

This clonotype has at least ten counts. This chain joins TRBV6-1 and TRBJ2-7, with D hard to call. Between the trimmed V and J ends, which lost 5 bases and 4 bases, there was a span of 9 bases. The V gene's germline CDR1 is MNHNS and CDR2 SASEGT. The CDR3 contains 12 residues. CDR3 region: CASSHAVYEQYF. The CDR3 DNA follows: TGTGCCAGCAGTCACGCCGTTTACGAGCAGTACTTC.

Remarks on this clonotype: A read error is possible here, since a much larger clone lies one base away. The rearrangement uses TRBV6-1 and TRBJ2-3, with D perhaps TRBD1 (5 bases). The CDR3 length is 10 residues. Germline assignment: CDR1 MNHNS and CDR2 SASEGT. Here the CDR3 reads CAGRVDTQYF. The CDR3 DNA follows: TGTGCCGGCAGGGTGGATACGCAGTATTTT.

Comments on this clonotype: Without the conserved terminal phenylalanine or tryptophan, this CDR3 likely stems from a read error. The chain recombines TRBV6-2 or TRBV6-3 with TRBJ1-2, with D possibly matching TRBD1 (6 bases). Trimming removed 4 bases from V and 6 bases from J, with 18 bases in between. Germline assignment: CDR1 MNHEY and CDR2 SVGEGT. This CDR3 is 15 amino acids long. This chain's CDR3 is CASSFARTDEDGYTL. CDR3 sequence (DNA): TGTGCCAGCAGTTTTGCTCGGACAGATGAAGATGGCTACACCCTC.

Only a few counts were recorded for this clonotype. The chain recombines TRBV30 with TRBJ2-7, with D maybe TRBD2 (5 bases). Germline V lookup: CDR1 GTSNPN, CDR2 SVGIG (reference sequence). The CDR3 runs 14 residues. V lost 1 base, J lost 5 bases, and 15 bases lay in between. Written as DNA, the CDR3 is TGTGCCTGGAGTGCGGCGGCTAGCTGGGACGAGCAGTACTTC. Translation gives CAWSAAASWDEQYF.

The genes are TRBV6-9 and TRBJ1-5, with D maybe TRBD1 (5 bases). The CDR3 contains 14 residues. V was cut by 0 bases and J by 15 bases, with 18 bases left in between. Germline V lookup: CDR1 MNHGY, CDR2 SVAAGI. The DNA for the CDR3 is TGTGCCAGCAGTTATTCGGACTTTGCGGGGACCCGGCATTTT. Translated, it gives CASSYSDFAGTRHF.

There are a few counts of this clonotype. CDR3 nucleotide sequence: TGTGCCAGCAGCGTAGCTGCCCATATTAATGAAGAGACCCAGTACTTC. It encodes CASSVAAHINEETQYF. This chain uses TRBV9 with TRBJ2-5; unclear D gene. The CDR3 totals 16 residues. The V gene's germline CDR1 is SGDLS and CDR2 YYNGEE. V was clipped by 0 bases and J by 3 bases, with 15 bases between them.

The chain combines TRBV9 with TRBJ2-5; D not certain. The CDR3 extends over 14 amino acids. Per the germline V gene, CDR1 is SGDLS and CDR2 is YYNGEE. Trimming took 7 bases from V and 5 from J, leaving 18 bases between them. This CDR3 is CASSLSAARETQYF. The CDR3 nucleotides read TGTGCCAGCTCCCTTTCGGCTGCGCGGGAGACCCAGTACTTC.

This clonotype showed up many times. V gene TRBV2 combines with J gene TRBJ2-3; D tentatively fits TRBD1 or TRBD2 (5 bases each). CDR3 size: 14 residues. Germline values: CDR1 SNHLY, CDR2 FYNNEI. V was pared by 5 bases and J by 2 bases, with 11 bases between. CDR3 sequence reads: CASSRGGITDTQYF. The CDR3 DNA reads TGTGCCAGCAGTCGGGGCGGAATCACAGATACGCAGTATTTT. Combining the CDR3 with reference TRBV2 and TRBJ2-3 gives the whole variable domain EPEVTQTPSHQVTQMGQEVILRCVPISNHLYFYWYRQILGQKVEFLVSFYNNEISEKSEIFDDQFSVERPDGSNFTLKIRSTKLEDSAMYFCASSRGGITDTQYFGPGTRLTVL.

This clonotype was counted many times. The chain is built from TRBV3-1 and TRBJ2-7, with 9 bases identical to TRBD1. Per the germline V gene, CDR1 is LGHDT and CDR2 is YNNKEL (reference sequence). The CDR3 consists of 15 residues. V shed 1 base, J shed 3 bases, and the junction held 4 bases outside the gene matches. Here the CDR3 DNA reads TGTGCCAGCAGCCAAGCGGACAGGGGAGTCTACGAGCAGTACTTC. Translated, it gives CASSQADRGVYEQYF.

This clonotype appeared many times. This chain links TRBV11-1 with TRBJ2-5, with TRBD1 as a possible D gene (5 bases). V was pared by 6 bases and J by 3 bases, with 14 bases between. Germline CDR1 and CDR2: SGHAT and FQDESV (reference sequence). This CDR3 is 14 amino acids long. The CDR3 region is CASSSTDRKETQYF. DNA for the CDR3: TGTGCCAGCAGTTCTACCGACAGAAAAGAGACCCAGTACTTC.

There are a few counts of this clonotype. The chain joins TRBV29-1 to TRBJ1-1; perhaps TRBD1 as D (5 bases). Germline V gene data show CDR1 as SQVTM and CDR2 as ANQGSEA. With 2 bases removed from V and 1 base from J, the gap between germline ends came to 8 bases. The CDR3 runs 13 residues. The CDR3 coding sequence is TGCAGCGTTGAAATGGGGACGAACACTGAAGCTTTCTTT. Translated: CSVEMGTNTEAFF.

This clonotype has ten or more counts. This chain uses TRBV20-1 with TRBJ2-5; a possible D gene is TRBD2 (6 bases). This CDR3 comprises 13 residues. V dropped 3 bases and J dropped 5 bases, with 13 bases sitting between them. Germline V gene data show CDR1 as DFQATT and CDR2 as SNEGSKA (reference sequence). This CDR3 reads CSASGGEWETQYF. For the CDR3, the DNA is TGCAGTGCTAGTGGCGGGGAATGGGAGACCCAGTACTTC.